This T cell receptor (beta chain) was sequenced during a study of shared clonotypes between healthy human individuals. Concerning this clone: A far more abundant clone sits one base away, making this likely a read error. The conserved phenylalanine or tryptophan normally closing the CDR3 is absent here, so this likely arose from a read error.

Between the trimmed V and J ends, which lost 0 bases and 4 bases, there was a span of 1 base. The CDR3 consists of 11 residues. Per the germline V gene, CDR1 is SGHAT and CDR2 is FQDESV (reference sequence). Unsorted PBMC DNA was run through sequencing on ten immunoSEQ deep assay plates. Original methodology: Filtering differed because ImmunoSEQ produced junction-only sequences that carried no quality scores. Profiling relied on immunoSEQ multiplex PCR, and the TCRdb table lists in-frame clones only, not all of them. Clone size and V and J calls were adopted from that table, with D and trimming inferred from the DNA. The profile covers about 460,000 clones, with 75% to 80% appearing a single time and approximately 12% taken by the ten largest. Healthy HIV-negative adults with no recent acute infections or vaccinations were recruited as donors. Unsorted samples relied on some 90 million PBMCs, which served as the source of genomic DNA.

The V gene is TRBV11-1, the J gene TRBJ2-7; D remains unclear. The TCR sequence derives from a woman between 35 and 50 years old in good health. Some clones in this sample may be carry-over from other donors' samples. The sample was PBMCs. The CDR3 loop reads CASSLAYEQYL. In DNA form, the CDR3 reads TGTGCCAGCAGCTTAGCTTACGAGCAGTACCTC.